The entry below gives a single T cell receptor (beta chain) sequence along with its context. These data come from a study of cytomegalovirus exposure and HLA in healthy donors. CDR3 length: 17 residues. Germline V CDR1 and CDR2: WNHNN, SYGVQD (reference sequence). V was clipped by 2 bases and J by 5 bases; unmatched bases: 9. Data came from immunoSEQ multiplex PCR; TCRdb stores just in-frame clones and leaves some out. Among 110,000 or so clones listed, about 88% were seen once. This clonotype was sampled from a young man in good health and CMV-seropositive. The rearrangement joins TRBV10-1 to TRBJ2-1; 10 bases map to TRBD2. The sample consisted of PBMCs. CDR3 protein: CASSELRASGGHNEQFF. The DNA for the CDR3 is TGCGCCAGCAGTGAGCTTAGGGCTAGCGGGGGCCACAATGAGCAGTTCTTC.